The clone carrying this TCR beta chain was seen more than once but under ten times. What it binds is unknown. Germline assignment: CDR1 SGDLS and CDR2 YYNGEE. V was cut by 3 bases and J by 5 bases, with 10 bases left in between. The length of the CDR3 is 13 residues. These data originate in a study of cytomegalovirus exposure and HLA in healthy donors. Study-wide results and limits: The authors assumed roughly uniform sequencing depth across donors for presence/absence analyses. TCR beta V- and J-gene trimming was later associated with a missense DCLRE1C variant.

The PCR was carried out with 60 Vbeta primers and 13 Jbeta primers. Libraries were prepared by immunoSEQ multiplex PCR; TCRdb keeps only in-frame clonotypes and omits some of them. This table holds about 160,000 clones, roughly 80% found once. The clonotype was recovered from a human donor in good health. The chain uses TRBV9 and TRBJ2-3, with D perhaps matching TRBD2 (6 bases). The sequenced sample consisted of PBMCs. DNA for the CDR3: TGTGCCAGCAGCGATTCTAGCGAAGATACGCAGTATTTT. It yields the protein CASSDSSEDTQYF.